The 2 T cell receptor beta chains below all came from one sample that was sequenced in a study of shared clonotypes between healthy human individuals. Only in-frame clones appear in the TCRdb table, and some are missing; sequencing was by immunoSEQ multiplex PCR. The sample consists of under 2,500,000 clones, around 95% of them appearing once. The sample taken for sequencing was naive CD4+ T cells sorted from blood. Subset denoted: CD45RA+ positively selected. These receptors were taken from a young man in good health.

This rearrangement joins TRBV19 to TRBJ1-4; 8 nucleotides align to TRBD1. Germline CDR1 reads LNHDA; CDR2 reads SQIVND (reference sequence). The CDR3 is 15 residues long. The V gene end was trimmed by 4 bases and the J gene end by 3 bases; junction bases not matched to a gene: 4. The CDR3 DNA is TGTGCCAGTAGTACAACAGGGGGAGCTAATGAAAAACTGTTTTTT. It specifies CASSTTGGANEKLFF. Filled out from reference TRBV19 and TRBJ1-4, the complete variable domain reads DGGITQSPKYLFRKEGQNVTLSCEQNLNHDAMYWYRQDPGQGLRLIYYSQIVNDFQKGDIAEGYSVSREKKESFPLTVTSAQKNPTAFYLCASSTTGGANEKLFFGSGTQLSVL.

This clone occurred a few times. CDR3 nucleotide sequence: TGTGCCTTTCGTGCAGGGGGTTATAATTCACCCCTCCACTTT. Translation gives CAFRAGGYNSPLHF. This chain connects TRBV5-4 to TRBJ1-6, with 7 bases matching TRBD1. Germline CDR1 reads SGHNT; CDR2 reads YYREEE (reference sequence). The CDR3 is 14 amino acids. V trimming: 10 bases; J trimming: 4 bases; junction bases outside the gene matches: 8.